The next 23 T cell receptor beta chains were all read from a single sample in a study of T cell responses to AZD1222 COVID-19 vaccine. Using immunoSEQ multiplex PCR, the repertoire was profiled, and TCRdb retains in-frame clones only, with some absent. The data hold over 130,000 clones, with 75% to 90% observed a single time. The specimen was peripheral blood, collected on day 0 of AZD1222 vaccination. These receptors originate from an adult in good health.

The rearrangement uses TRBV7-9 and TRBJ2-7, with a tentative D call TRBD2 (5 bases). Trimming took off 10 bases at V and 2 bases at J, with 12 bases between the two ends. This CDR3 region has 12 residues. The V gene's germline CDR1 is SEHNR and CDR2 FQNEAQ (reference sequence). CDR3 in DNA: TGTGCCATCACGGGGAATACCTACGAGCAGTACTTC. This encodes CAITGNTYEQYF. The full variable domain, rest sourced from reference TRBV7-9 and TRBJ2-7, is DTGVSQNPRHKITKRGQNVTFRCDPISEHNRLYWYRQTLGQGPEFLTYFQNEAQLEKSRLLSDRFSAERPKGSFSTLEIQRTEQGDSAMYLCAITGNTYEQYFGPGTRLTVT.

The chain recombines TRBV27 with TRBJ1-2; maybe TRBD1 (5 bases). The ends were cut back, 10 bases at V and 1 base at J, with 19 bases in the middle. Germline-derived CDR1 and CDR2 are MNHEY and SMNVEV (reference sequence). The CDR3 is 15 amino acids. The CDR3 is CATRGDRRDNYGYTF. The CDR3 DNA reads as TGTGCCACCCGGGGCGACCGCCGTGATAACTATGGCTACACCTTC.

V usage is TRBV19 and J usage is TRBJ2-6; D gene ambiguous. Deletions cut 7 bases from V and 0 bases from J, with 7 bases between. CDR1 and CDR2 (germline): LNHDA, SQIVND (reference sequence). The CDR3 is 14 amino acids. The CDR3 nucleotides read TGTGCCAGTACGCACCTCTCTGGGGCCAACGTCCTGACTTTC. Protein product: CASTHLSGANVLTF.

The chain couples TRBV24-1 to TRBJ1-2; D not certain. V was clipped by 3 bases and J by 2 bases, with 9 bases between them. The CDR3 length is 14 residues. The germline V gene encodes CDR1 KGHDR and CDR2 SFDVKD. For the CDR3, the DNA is TGTGCCACCAGTGATCGGACCGAGAACTATGGCTACACCTTC. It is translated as CATSDRTENYGYTF.

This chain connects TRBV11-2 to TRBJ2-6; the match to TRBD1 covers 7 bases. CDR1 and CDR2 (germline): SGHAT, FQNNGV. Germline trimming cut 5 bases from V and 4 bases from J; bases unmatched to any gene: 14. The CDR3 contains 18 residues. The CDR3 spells CASSRRPRQGEGANVLTF. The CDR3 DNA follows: TGTGCCAGCAGCCGAAGACCGAGACAGGGCGAGGGGGCCAACGTCCTGACTTTC. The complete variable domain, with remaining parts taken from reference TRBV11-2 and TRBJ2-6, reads EAGVAQSPRYKIIEKRQSVAFWCNPISGHATLYWYQQILGQGPKLLIQFQNNGVVDDSQLPKDRFSAERLKGVDSTLKIQPAKLEDSAVYLCASSRRPRQGEGANVLTFGAGSRLTVL.

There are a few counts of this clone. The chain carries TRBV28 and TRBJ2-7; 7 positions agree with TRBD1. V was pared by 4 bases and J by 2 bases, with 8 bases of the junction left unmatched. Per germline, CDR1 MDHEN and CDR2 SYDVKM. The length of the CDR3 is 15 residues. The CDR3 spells CASSSLLGQTYEQYF. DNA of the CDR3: TGTGCCAGCAGTTCCCTCCTGGGACAGACCTACGAGCAGTACTTC.

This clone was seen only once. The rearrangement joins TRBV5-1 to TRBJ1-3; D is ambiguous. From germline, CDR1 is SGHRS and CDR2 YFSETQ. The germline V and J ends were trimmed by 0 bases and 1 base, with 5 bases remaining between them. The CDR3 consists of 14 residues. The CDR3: CASSLVGSGNTIYF. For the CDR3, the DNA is TGCGCCAGCAGCTTGGTAGGATCTGGAAACACCATATATTTT.

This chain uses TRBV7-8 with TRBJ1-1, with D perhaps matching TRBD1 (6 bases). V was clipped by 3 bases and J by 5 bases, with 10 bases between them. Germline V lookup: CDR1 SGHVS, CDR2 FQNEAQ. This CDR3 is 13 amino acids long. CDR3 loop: CASSFQGGTEAFF. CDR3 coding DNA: TGTGCCAGCAGCTTCCAAGGGGGGACTGAAGCTTTCTTT.

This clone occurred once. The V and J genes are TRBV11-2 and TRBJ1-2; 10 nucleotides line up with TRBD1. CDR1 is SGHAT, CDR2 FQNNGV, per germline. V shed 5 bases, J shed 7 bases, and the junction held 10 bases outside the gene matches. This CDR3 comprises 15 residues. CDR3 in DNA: TGTGCCAGCAGCCTGCTGACAGGGGGCGTGGGTGGCTACACCTTC. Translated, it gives CASSLLTGGVGGYTF.

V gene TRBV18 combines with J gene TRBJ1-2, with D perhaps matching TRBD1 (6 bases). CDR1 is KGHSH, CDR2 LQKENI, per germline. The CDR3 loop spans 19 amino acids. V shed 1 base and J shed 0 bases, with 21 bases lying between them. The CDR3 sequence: CASSPRIKLGQLPNYGYTF. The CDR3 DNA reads TGTGCCAGCTCACCACGGATAAAATTGGGACAACTTCCTAACTATGGCTACACCTTC.

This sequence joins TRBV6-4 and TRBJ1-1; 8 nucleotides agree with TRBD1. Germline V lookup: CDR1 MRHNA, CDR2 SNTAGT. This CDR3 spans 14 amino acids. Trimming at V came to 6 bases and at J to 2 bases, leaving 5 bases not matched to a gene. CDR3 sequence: CASSETGVNTEAFF. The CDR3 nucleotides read TGTGCCAGCAGCGAGACAGGGGTTAACACTGAAGCTTTCTTT.

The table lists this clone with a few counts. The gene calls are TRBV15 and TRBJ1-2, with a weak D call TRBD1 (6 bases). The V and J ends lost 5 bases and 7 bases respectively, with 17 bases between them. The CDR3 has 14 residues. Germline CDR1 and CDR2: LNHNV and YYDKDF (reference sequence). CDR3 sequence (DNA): TGTGCCACCAGCGCTCAGGGGCGATCCGCTGGCTACACCTTC. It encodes CATSAQGRSAGYTF. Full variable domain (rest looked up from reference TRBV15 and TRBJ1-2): DAMVIQNPRYQVTQFGKPVTLSCSQTLNHNVMYWYQQKSSQAPKLLFHYYDKDFNNEADTPDNFQSRRPNTSFCFLDIRSPGLGDTAMYLCATSAQGRSAGYTFGSGTRLTVV.

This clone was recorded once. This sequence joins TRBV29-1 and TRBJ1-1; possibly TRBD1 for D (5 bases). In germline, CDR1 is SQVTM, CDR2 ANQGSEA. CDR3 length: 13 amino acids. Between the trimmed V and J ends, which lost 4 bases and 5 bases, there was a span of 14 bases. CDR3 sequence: CSVVGGLRTEAFF. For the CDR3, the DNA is TGCAGCGTTGTCGGGGGGTTGAGAACTGAAGCTTTCTTT.

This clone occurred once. In nucleotides, the CDR3 is TGTGCCAGCAGGACCACAGGATCCACCGGGGAGCTGTTTTTT. The encoded protein is CASRTTGSTGELFF. V usage is TRBV27 and J usage is TRBJ2-2; the D gene is possibly TRBD1 (5 bases). V was pared by 6 bases and J by 4 bases, with 12 bases between. Germline V gene data show CDR1 as MNHEY and CDR2 as SMNVEV (reference sequence). The CDR3 runs 14 residues.

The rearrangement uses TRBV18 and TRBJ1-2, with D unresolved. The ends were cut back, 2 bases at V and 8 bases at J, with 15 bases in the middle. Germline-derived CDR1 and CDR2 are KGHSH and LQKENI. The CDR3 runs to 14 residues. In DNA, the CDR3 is TGTGCCAGCTCACCAACCGGCCGATCGGAGGGCTACACCTTC. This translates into CASSPTGRSEGYTF.

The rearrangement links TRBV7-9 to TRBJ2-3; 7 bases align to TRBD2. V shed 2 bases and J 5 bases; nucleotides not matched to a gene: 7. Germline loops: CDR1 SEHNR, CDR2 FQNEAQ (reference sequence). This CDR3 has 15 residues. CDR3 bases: TGTGCCAGCAGCTTATCGGCGGGAGATGAAGATACGCAGTATTTT. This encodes CASSLSAGDEDTQYF. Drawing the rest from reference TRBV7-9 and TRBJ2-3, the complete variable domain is DTGVSQNPRHKITKRGQNVTFRCDPISEHNRLYWYRQTLGQGPEFLTYFQNEAQLEKSRLLSDRFSAERPKGSFSTLEIQRTEQGDSAMYLCASSLSAGDEDTQYFGPGTRLTVL.

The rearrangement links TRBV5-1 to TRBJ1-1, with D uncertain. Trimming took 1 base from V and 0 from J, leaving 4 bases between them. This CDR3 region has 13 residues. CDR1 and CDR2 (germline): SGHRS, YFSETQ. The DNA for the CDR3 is TGCGCCAGCAGCTTGTTCATGAACACTGAAGCTTTCTTT. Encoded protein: CASSLFMNTEAFF.

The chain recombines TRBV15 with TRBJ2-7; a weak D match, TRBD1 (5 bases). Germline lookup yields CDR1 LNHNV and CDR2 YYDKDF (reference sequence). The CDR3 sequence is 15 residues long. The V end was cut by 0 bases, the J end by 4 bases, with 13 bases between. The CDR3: CATSRDPGLGYEQYF. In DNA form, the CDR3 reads TGTGCCACCAGCAGAGACCCAGGGCTAGGATACGAGCAGTACTTC.

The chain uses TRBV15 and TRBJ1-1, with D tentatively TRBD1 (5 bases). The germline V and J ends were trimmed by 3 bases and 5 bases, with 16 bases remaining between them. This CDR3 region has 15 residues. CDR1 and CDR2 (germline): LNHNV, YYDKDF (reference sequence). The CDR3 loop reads CATSSAGPGGTEAFF. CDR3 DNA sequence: TGTGCCACCAGCAGTGCGGGACCGGGGGGGACTGAAGCTTTCTTT.

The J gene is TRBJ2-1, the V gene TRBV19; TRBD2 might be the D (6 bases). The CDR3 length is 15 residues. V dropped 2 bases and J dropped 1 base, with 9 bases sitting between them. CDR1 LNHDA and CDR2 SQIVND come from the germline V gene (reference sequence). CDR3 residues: CASSITGSSYNEQFF. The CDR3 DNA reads TGTGCCAGTAGTATAACCGGGAGTTCCTACAATGAGCAGTTCTTC.

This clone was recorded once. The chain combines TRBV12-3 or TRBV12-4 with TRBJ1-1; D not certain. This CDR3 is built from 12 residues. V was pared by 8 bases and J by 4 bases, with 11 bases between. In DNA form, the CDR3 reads TGTGCCAGCCTCGCGAGCCCCACTGAAGCTTTCTTT. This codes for CASLASPTEAFF.

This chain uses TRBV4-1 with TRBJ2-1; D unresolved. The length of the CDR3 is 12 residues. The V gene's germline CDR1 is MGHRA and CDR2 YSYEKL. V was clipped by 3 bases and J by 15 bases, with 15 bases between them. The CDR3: CASSHTWQWLFF. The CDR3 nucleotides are TGCGCCAGCAGCCATACCTGGCAGTGGCTGTTCTTC.

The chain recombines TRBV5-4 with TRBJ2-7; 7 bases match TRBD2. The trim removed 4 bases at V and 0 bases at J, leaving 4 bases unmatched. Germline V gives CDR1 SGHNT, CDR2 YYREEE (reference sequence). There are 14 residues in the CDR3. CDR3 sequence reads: CASSLTSASYEQYF. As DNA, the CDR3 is TGTGCCAGCAGCCTTACTAGCGCCTCCTACGAGCAGTACTTC.